This TCR beta chain comes out of a study of T cell repertoires in cytomegalovirus infection (dated by TCRdb to about 2019). Study-level background: Donor HLA type was relevant to the analysis, as public TCR beta signatures indicated carriage of CMV infection together with the matching HLA type. Overall results and qualifications from the work: In both this cohort and an independent cohort of under 450 donors, the cumulative frequency of public TCR beta family members distinguished carriers of CMV infection plus the relevant HLA type. The ex vivo response was dominated by HLA-C-restricted CMV-specific TCR beta clonotypes, which also provided the single most frequent clonotype in two of eight donors.

On this clonotype itself: Its antigen is not yet known. No much larger clone exists at a distance of one base, and base qualities are not known.

Based on the germline V gene (reference sequence), the CDR1 and CDR2 sequences are DFQATT and SNEGSKA. From cysteine to phenylalanine, the CDR3 is 13 amino acids long. This entry keeps only the CDR3 DNA: 39 bases, framed from base 1. The junction carries 19 bases between V and J, which are trimmed by 5 bases and 11 bases respectively. This sample was sequenced with an Illumina HiSeq 1500. TCRdb redid the processing of the public reads, applying fastp at Q25 and MiXCR, and retained in-frame beta chains. Records with the same CDR3 protein are collapsed into one entry carrying the most frequent genes and DNA. The sample table lists about 600,000 distinct CDR3 sequences, 20% to 30% of them with a count of one. The ten biggest clones cover under 8.5% of the sample.

The clonotype was recovered from a human donor in good health (CMV status not recorded). Some clones in this sample may be carry-over from other donors' samples. The chain is encoded by TRBV20-1 joined to TRBJ1-5, with a weak D call of TRBD1 (6 bases match). The sequenced sample consisted of CD8+ T cells from PBMCs. The nucleotides read TGCAGTGCTCTAGGGGGGGGGTCCCAGTCCCAGCATTTT. This yields the protein CSALGGGSQSQHF.